The source of this TCR beta chain is a study of PD-1 blockade in classical Hodgkin lymphoma. Study-level background: The nivolumab dose that patients received was 3 mg/kg, given intravenously every 2 weeks. General study findings and limits: Exclusion was the outcome for patients who began nivolumab under 1 year after ASCT. Repertoires differed for reasons still undefined, possibly disease activity or prior therapy. Complete responders' diversity at baseline resembled that of newly diagnosed patients.

TCRdb's copy holds only in-frame clones and misses some; the assay was immunoSEQ multiplex PCR. The sample has roughly 4,700 clones, about 71% seen once; the top ten hold approximately 61%. Relapse was seen in all patients after autologous stem cell transplantation, and brentuximab vedotin exposure was variable. Remarks on this clone: Its specificity is unknown.

Sequencing was performed on peripheral blood mononuclear cells (PBMCs), taken before the second cycle of nivolumab. This TCR was sampled from a human donor with classical Hodgkin lymphoma.

CDR3 protein: CATPARSGANVLTF. DNA of the CDR3: TGTGCCACCCCGGCGCGCTCTGGGGCCAACGTCCTGACTTTC. The chain combines TRBV6-6 with TRBJ2-6, with D uncertain. Trimming pared 10 bases from V and 0 bases from J, leaving 10 bases between. CDR3 length: 14 residues. Germline V gene data show CDR1 as MNHNY and CDR2 as SVGAGI (reference sequence).